The TCR beta chain under discussion was sequenced for a study of vaccination and CD4 T cells after COVID-19. Overall study: Participants received two doses of either BNT162b2 or mRNA-1273 vaccine.

The treatment here: roughly 11-day PBMC culture with coronavirus spike peptide pools or control peptides (ViraFEST assay). Positive PCR tests came between March and December 2020, ahead of the US Alpha, Beta and Delta variants. PBMCs were cultured at some 2 million per well with 9.5 to 10 IU/ml IL-2 and around 10 ug/ml peptide pools. Between the trimmed V and J ends, which lost 0 bases and 0 bases, there was a span of 9 bases. The germline V gene encodes CDR1 MRHNA and CDR2 SNTAGT. The CDR3 has 16 residues. For this clonotype: What it binds is not known.

Sequencing of cultured CD4+ T cell DNA used the Oncomine TCR Beta short-read assay. TCRdb called the PCR reads again in MiXCR, with one record for every CDR3 protein. The sample has 10,000 to 15,000 distinct CDR3 sequences; 40% to 50% are singletons. This chain uses TRBV6-4 with TRBJ2-4; D is possibly TRBD1 (5 bases). This receptor was taken from a human donor who had recovered from COVID-19. Sequencing was carried out using CD4+ T cells from blood, cultured in vitro. In DNA, the CDR3 is TGTGCCAGCAGTGACTCGAGACAGCTAGCCAAAAACATTCAGTACTTC. This codes for CASSDSRQLAKNIQYF.